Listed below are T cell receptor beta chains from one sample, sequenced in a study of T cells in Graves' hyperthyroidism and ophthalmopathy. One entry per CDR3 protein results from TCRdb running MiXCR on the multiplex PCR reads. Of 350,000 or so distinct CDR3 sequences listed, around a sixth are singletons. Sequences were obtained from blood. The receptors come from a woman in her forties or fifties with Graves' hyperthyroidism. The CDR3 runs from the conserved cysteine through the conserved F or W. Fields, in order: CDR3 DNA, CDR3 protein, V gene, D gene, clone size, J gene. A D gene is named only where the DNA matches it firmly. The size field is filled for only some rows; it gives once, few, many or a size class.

TGTGCCAGCAGCCAAGGCGGGCTCACTGAAGCTTTCTTT | CASSQGGLTEAFF | TRBV3-1 | NA | many | TRBJ1-1
TGCGCCAGCAGCGTCGACCCGGGACCCGCGACCTACGAGCAGTACTTC | CASSVDPGPATYEQYF | TRBV5-1 | NA | few | TRBJ2-7
TGTGCCAGCAGCCAAGAATTGGACACTGAAGCTTTCTTT | CASSQELDTEAFF | TRBV14 | NA | few | TRBJ1-1
TGTGCCAGCAGTTCGCCAAGCATACAGGTCTTTCAGTACTTC | CASSSPSIQVFQYF | TRBV28 | NA | NA | TRBJ2-4
TGCGCCAGCAGCGGCGGGACAGGGGCCTACGAGCAGTACTTC | CASSGGTGAYEQYF | TRBV5-1 | TRBD1 | NA | TRBJ2-7
TGTGCCAGCAGCTTAGCTAGCGGGGGGCCGGGAAATGAGCAGTTCTTC | CASSLASGGPGNEQFF | TRBV7-9 | TRBD2 | many | TRBJ2-1
TGTGCCATCAGTGAGCGCTATGGCTACACCTTC | CAISERYGYTF | TRBV10-3 | NA | NA | TRBJ1-2
TGCGCCAGCAGCTTGTGGGGACAGAGAGAAGATACGCAGTATTTT | CASSLWGQREDTQYF | TRBV5-1 | TRBD1 | many | TRBJ2-3
TGTGCCAGCTCACCCGGCTCCGACTATGGCTACACCTTC | CASSPGSDYGYTF | TRBV18 | NA | many | TRBJ1-2
TGTGCCAGCAGCGCTCCTGGGGGGGGTGAGCAGTTCTTC | CASSAPGGGEQFF | TRBV7-9 | TRBD2 | few | TRBJ2-1
TGTGCCAGCAGCCGCGGGACTAGCGGGAGCGAGCAGTACTTC | CASSRGTSGSEQYF | TRBV27 | TRBD2 | many | TRBJ2-7
TGTGCCAGCAGCGTGATGGGCCAAGGGAGGGTCAATGAGCAGTTCTTC | CASSVMGQGRVNEQFF | TRBV2 | TRBD2 | many | TRBJ2-1
TGTGCCAGCAGCCTGGGACAGGCCGGCGACGAGCAGTACTTC | CASSLGQAGDEQYF | TRBV4-2 | TRBD1 | NA | TRBJ2-7
TGTGCCAGCAGCTCTGGACTAGCGGGGGGGCTCGGTACGGGGAATGAGCAGTTCTTC | CASSSGLAGGLGTGNEQFF | TRBV3-1 | TRBD2 | many | TRBJ2-1
TGTGCCAGCAGCGAGCGGGGGGGCCCTTACAATGAGCAGTTCTTC | CASSERGGPYNEQFF | TRBV7-9 | TRBD2 | many | TRBJ2-1
TGTGCCAGCAATCCCCGCGGGGGGGGCGAGCGCTACACCTTC | CASNPRGGGERYTF | TRBV12-3/TRBV12-4 | NA | many | TRBJ1-2
TGTGCCAGCAGTGAACTGGCCGCCGATACGCAGTATTTT | CASSELAADTQYF | TRBV2 | NA | NA | TRBJ2-3
TGTGCCAGTAGTATAGTCCCAGGGGGCACTGAAGCTTTCTTT | CASSIVPGGTEAFF | TRBV19 | TRBD1 | NA | TRBJ1-1
TGTGCCAGCAGCGTAGAACCGGGACGCAGCTCCTACAATGAGCAGTTCTTC | CASSVEPGRSSYNEQFF | TRBV9 | NA | few | TRBJ2-1
TGTGCCAGCAGCTCGGGGACGAACACTGAAGCTTTCTTT | CASSSGTNTEAFF | TRBV11-2 | NA | many | TRBJ1-1
TGTGCCAGCTCACCACAAGAGACAACTAATGAAAAACTGTTTTTT | CASSPQETTNEKLFF | TRBV18 | NA | many | TRBJ1-4
TGTGCCAGCAAGATAGCGGGAGGAAGCGAGACCCAGTACTTC | CASKIAGGSETQYF | TRBV27 | TRBD2 | few | TRBJ2-5
TGTGCCAGCAGGGGGACGTACACTGAAGCTTTCTTT | CASRGTYTEAFF | TRBV11-2 | NA | many | TRBJ1-1
TGCAGTGCTAGCGCGGGAACTGAAGCTCTCTTT | CSASAGTEALF | TRBV20-1 | NA | NA | TRBJ1-1
TGTGCCAGCAGCAACGGGGGGCTAGCGGGTCGCGAGCAGTTCTTC | CASSNGGLAGREQFF | TRBV11-2 | TRBD2 | many | TRBJ2-1
TGTGCCAGCAGTGCCCAGCCCCGCAGCTACAATGAGCAGTTCTTC | CASSAQPRSYNEQFF | TRBV2 | NA | many | TRBJ2-1
TGTGCCAGCAGCCAGCTAGTTACGTCGGTCACCGGGGAGCTGTTTTTT | CASSQLVTSVTGELFF | TRBV4-2 | NA | few | TRBJ2-2
TGCGCCAGCAGCTTCCCAGATAGGGGGCCGTCCGAGAAAGATACGCAGTATTTT | CASSFPDRGPSEKDTQYF | TRBV5-1 | TRBD1 | NA | TRBJ2-3
TGCGCCAGCAGCCCATCAGGGGGCTCGGGAGAGACCCAGTACTTC | CASSPSGGSGETQYF | TRBV5-1 | TRBD1 | few | TRBJ2-5
TGTGCCAGCAGCTTAAGGAGGGACAGGGACTCCTACGAGCAGTACTTC | CASSLRRDRDSYEQYF | TRBV7-3 | TRBD1 | many | TRBJ2-7
TGTGCCAGCAGCTTGTCACAGGGATCCTACAATGAGCAGTTCTTC | CASSLSQGSYNEQFF | TRBV11-2 | NA | many | TRBJ2-1
TGTGCCAGCACTTTGACGAGCTCTGGAAACACCATATATTTT | CASTLTSSGNTIYF | TRBV28 | NA | NA | TRBJ1-3
TGTGCCAGCAGTGAAGGGACAGTCTCTGGAAACACCATATATTTT | CASSEGTVSGNTIYF | TRBV2 | NA | many | TRBJ1-3
TGCAGCGTTGAAGGACTAGCCTACAACAATGAGCAGTTCTTC | CSVEGLAYNNEQFF | TRBV29-1 | TRBD2 | NA | TRBJ2-1
TGTGCCTGGAGCGCAGTGGACTATGGCTACACCTTC | CAWSAVDYGYTF | TRBV30 | NA | many | TRBJ1-2
TGCAGCGTCCGGGACACTACTTACAATGAGCAGTTCTTC | CSVRDTTYNEQFF | TRBV29-1 | NA | NA | TRBJ2-1
TGTGCCAGCTCACCACGACTACCCGCGAACACCGGGGAGCTGTTTTTT | CASSPRLPANTGELFF | TRBV18 | NA | NA | TRBJ2-2
TGCAGTGCCGTGGTAGCCAAAAACATTCAGTACTTC | CSAVVAKNIQYF | TRBV20-1 | NA | many | TRBJ2-4